The 14 T cell receptor beta chains presented below share a single source sample, sequenced in a study of Graves' ophthalmopathy and Graves' hyperthyroidism. RNA transcripts were the template, and TCR beta CDR3 regions were amplified from them. RT-PCR in the first round used HTBI primers; a second-round multiplex PCR followed. TCRdb recomputed calls from the multiplex PCR reads with MiXCR, one row per CDR3 protein. Altogether roughly 500,000 distinct CDR3 sequences are present, roughly an eighth being singletons, with the ten largest covering more than 8.5%. The sequenced sample was blood. The receptor set was obtained from a woman younger than 45 with Graves' ophthalmopathy.

The chain couples TRBV5-1 to TRBJ2-5; TRBD1 agrees at 7 bases. J gave up 5 bases and V 6 bases, and 13 bases lay outside the gene matches. The CDR3 contains 15 residues. Germline V gene sequence: CDR1 SGHRS, CDR2 YFSETQ. The CDR3 DNA reads TGCGCCAGCACCATTGGTTCAGGGGGTCGGGAGACCCAGTACTTC. The encoded protein is CASTIGSGGRETQYF.

This clonotype has only one observation. The genes are TRBV25-1 and TRBJ1-2, with D hard to call. The germline V and J ends were trimmed by 4 bases and 7 bases, with 13 bases remaining between them. The CDR3 runs to 13 residues. Germline CDR1 and CDR2: MGHDK and SYGVNS. This CDR3 is CASSGHRNGGYTF. In DNA, the CDR3 is TGTGCCAGCAGTGGCCATCGGAACGGTGGCTACACCTTC.

In its sample, this clonotype was seen many times. The V call is TRBV12-3 or TRBV12-4, the J call TRBJ1-2, with 8 nucleotides matching TRBD1. This CDR3 spans 15 amino acids. With V trimmed by 4 bases and J by 3 bases, 7 bases remained unmatched. As DNA, the CDR3 is TGTGCCAGCAGTTACCCCGGACAGGGATACTATGGCTACACCTTC. Amino acid sequence: CASSYPGQGYYGYTF.

This clonotype was detected ten times or more. The V and J genes are TRBV6-1 and TRBJ1-1; maybe TRBD1 (6 bases). The CDR3 contains 14 residues. The germline V gene encodes CDR1 MNHNS and CDR2 SASEGT. The V end was cut by 4 bases, the J end by 2 bases, with 11 bases between. CDR3 DNA sequence: TGTGCCAGCAGTGCCGGGACACTTAACACTGAAGCTTTCTTT. Encoded protein: CASSAGTLNTEAFF.

This clonotype was seen more than once but under ten times. V and J are TRBV19 and TRBJ2-7, with 7 bases that match TRBD1. The germline V gene has CDR1 LNHDA and CDR2 SQIVND (reference sequence). The V and J ends lost 8 bases and 0 bases, in that order; junction bases with no gene match: 10. The CDR3 spans 15 residues. The CDR3 sequence is CASRPTGRNSYEQYF. In nucleotides, the CDR3 is TGTGCCAGTCGACCGACAGGGCGAAACTCCTACGAGCAGTACTTC.

This clonotype has at least ten counts. The CDR3 loop is CASRGQGGVSNQPQHF. CDR3 coding DNA: TGTGCCAGCAGAGGACAGGGAGGGGTTAGCAATCAGCCCCAGCATTTT. The rearrangement joins TRBV6-1 to TRBJ1-5, with 8 bases that match TRBD1. CDR3 length: 16 residues. The V gene end was trimmed by 6 bases and the J gene end by 0 bases; junction bases not matched to a gene: 7. The germline gives CDR1 MNHNS, CDR2 SASEGT.

This clonotype was picked up many times. The chain uses TRBV24-1 and TRBJ1-2; tentative D call: TRBD1 (6 bases). Trimming stripped 3 bases from V and 8 bases from J, with 18 bases between. Germline CDR1 reads KGHDR; CDR2 reads SFDVKD. The CDR3 consists of 15 residues. The CDR3 coding sequence is TGTGCCACCAGTGATAACCGATACAGGGCCGGAGGCTACACCTTC. It translates to CATSDNRYRAGGYTF.

As regards this clonotype: A much larger clone sits a single nucleotide away, making a read error possible. The rearrangement links TRBV7-2 to TRBJ2-5; D is unresolved. V was trimmed by 2 bases and J by 4 bases, leaving 11 bases between them. From germline, CDR1 is SGHTA and CDR2 FQGNSA. The CDR3 has 14 residues. CDR3 residues: CASSLSIMGETQYF. CDR3 bases: TGTGCCAGCAGCTTATCGATTATGGGAGAGACCCAGTACTTC.

V usage is TRBV15 and J usage is TRBJ1-1; 7 bases map to TRBD1. With 4 bases clipped from V and 3 bases from J, the junction kept 2 bases outside the gene matches. Germline V gene data show CDR1 as LNHNV and CDR2 as YYDKDF (reference sequence). There are 13 residues in the CDR3. The CDR3 DNA sequence: TGTGCCACCAGCACCCAGGGGGACACTGAAGCTTTCTTT. Its protein product is CATSTQGDTEAFF.

There are many counts of this clonotype. V gene TRBV7-4 combines with J gene TRBJ1-1; 7 bases agree with TRBD1. Per germline, CDR1 SGHVT and CDR2 SQSDAQ. Trimming removed 5 bases from V and 1 base from J; junction bases left unmatched: 22. This CDR3 spans 20 amino acids. CDR3 loop: CASSKAGTFLLGQENTEAFF. The DNA of the CDR3 is TGTGCCAGCAGCAAAGCCGGGACTTTCTTACTTGGACAGGAGAACACTGAAGCTTTCTTT.

In this sample, this clonotype turned up many times. The chain has TRBV28 and TRBJ1-6, with D unclear. Trimming removed 5 bases at V and 7 bases at J, with 12 bases between. Per the germline V gene, CDR1 is MDHEN and CDR2 is SYDVKM. CDR3 length equals 14 residues. The CDR3 here is CASSPRLGNSPLHF. The CDR3, as DNA: TGTGCCAGCAGTCCCCGACTGGGCAATTCACCCCTCCACTTT.

This clonotype was observed at least ten times. The V gene is TRBV28, the J gene TRBJ1-2, with D tentatively TRBD1 (5 bases). CDR3 length: 15 amino acids. In germline, CDR1 is MDHEN, CDR2 SYDVKM. V lost 7 bases, J lost 2 bases, and 17 bases lay in between. The CDR3 spells CASIPHSPGNYGYTF. The DNA of the CDR3 is TGTGCCAGCATCCCTCACAGCCCAGGGAACTATGGCTACACCTTC.

The sample holds many counts of this clonotype. The chain has TRBV11-1 and TRBJ2-2; no firm D call. The ends were cut back, 5 bases at V and 4 bases at J, with 11 bases in the middle. The CDR3 is 14 amino acids. Germline V gives CDR1 SGHAT, CDR2 FQDESV (reference sequence). Here the CDR3 reads CASSLSQFTGELFF. CDR3 nucleotide sequence: TGTGCCAGCAGCCTTTCTCAATTCACCGGGGAGCTGTTTTTT.

This clonotype was counted many times. This rearrangement joins TRBV28 to TRBJ2-7, with 8 bases matching TRBD2. Germline CDR1 reads MDHEN; CDR2 reads SYDVKM. The V gene end was trimmed by 6 bases and the J gene end by 5 bases; junction bases not matched to a gene: 9. The CDR3 is made up of 14 amino acids. CDR3 in DNA: TGTGCCAGCAGCGATACACGGCGGGGGGACGAGCAGTACTTC. Amino acids: CASSDTRRGDEQYF.